This T cell receptor (beta chain) was profiled in a study of cytomegalovirus exposure and HLA in healthy donors. Study-level points and caveats: In a later analysis, a missense DCLRE1C variant was linked to TCR beta V- and J-gene trimming. In a later analysis, HLA-associated beta chains showed higher expansion and lower generation probabilities than comparable chains.

The PCR employed 60 Vbeta primers together with 13 Jbeta primers. Profiled with immunoSEQ multiplex PCR; TCRdb holds only in-frame clones, not every one. In the table there are about 140,000 clones, nearly 70% of which are singletons. The ends lost 1 base at V and 5 bases at J; junction bases unmatched: 4. Germline V gene sequence: CDR1 LGHNA, CDR2 YNFKEQ. This CDR3 is built from 14 residues. Worth noting for this clone: The antigen remains undetermined.

The TCR sequence derives from a man aged 25 to 40 in good health and CMV-seropositive. The chain links TRBV4-2 to TRBJ1-1; 7 bases are a match to TRBD1. Sequencing used PBMCs. The CDR3 is CASSQVTGRTEAFF. The CDR3 DNA is TGTGCCAGCAGCCAAGTGACAGGGAGAACTGAAGCTTTCTTT.